A single sample gave rise to the 12 T cell receptor beta chains below, sequenced in a study of shared clonotypes between healthy human individuals. Clones were sequenced by immunoSEQ multiplex PCR, and TCRdb holds only the in-frame ones, with some missing. The sample consists of about 1.1 million clones, around 77% of them appearing once. The sample taken for sequencing was memory CD4+ T cells from PBMCs. Noted subset: CD45RA-negative fraction. The receptors derive from a man in his late teens or twenties in good health. Some clones in this sample may be carry-over from other donors' samples.

The chain combines TRBV6-1 with TRBJ2-3, with TRBD2 matching over 11 bases. The CDR3 is 15 residues long. V dropped 5 bases and J dropped 3; count of bases not matched to a gene: 4. Per the germline V gene, CDR1 is MNHNS and CDR2 is SASEGT. In nucleotides, the CDR3 is TGTGCCAGCAGTCTAGCGGGAGGTTTGACAGATACGCAGTATTTT. Protein: CASSLAGGLTDTQYF.

The gene calls are TRBV2 and TRBJ2-3; 8 bases match TRBD2. Germline-derived CDR1 and CDR2 are SNHLY and FYNNEI. V lost 2 bases and J lost 4; bases outside the gene matches: 5. This CDR3 has 15 residues. CDR3 DNA sequence: TGTGCCAGCAGTGAATCGCGGGGGGCCTCAGATACGCAGTATTTT. This gives the protein CASSESRGASDTQYF. Full variable domain (outside the CDR3, taken from reference TRBV2 and TRBJ2-3): EPEVTQTPSHQVTQMGQEVILRCVPISNHLYFYWYRQILGQKVEFLVSFYNNEISEKSEIFDDQFSVERPDGSNFTLKIRSTKLEDSAMYFCASSESRGASDTQYFGPGTRLTVL.

The chain carries TRBV28 and TRBJ2-1; 10 bases map to TRBD1. The trim removed 6 bases at V and 8 bases at J, leaving 10 bases unmatched. The germline CDR1 and CDR2 sequences are MDHEN and SYDVKM. The CDR3 is 15 amino acids. The CDR3 DNA is TGTGCCAGCAGCCCCCCCGGGACAGGGGTTCATGAGCAGTTCTTC. Its translation is CASSPPGTGVHEQFF.

To note about this clone: Other DNA variants within this sample encode the same CDR3. The chain links TRBV4-1 to TRBJ1-5; no firm D call. V was trimmed by 1 base and J by 1 base, leaving 5 bases between them. CDR1 is MGHRA and CDR2 is YSYEKL in the germline V gene. The CDR3 totals 14 residues. The CDR3 loop is CASSQVGSNQPQHF. CDR3 in DNA: TGCGCCAGCAGCCAAGTTGGCAGCAATCAGCCCCAGCATTTT.

About this clone itself: This CDR3 is also generated by other DNA sequences in the sample. The chain links TRBV7-2 to TRBJ1-5; D is uncertain. V dropped 2 bases and J dropped 1 base, with 9 bases sitting between them. The germline CDR1 and CDR2 sequences are SGHTA and FQGNSA. The CDR3 is made up of 15 amino acids. This CDR3 is CASSLSRDSNQPQHF. CDR3 in DNA: TGTGCCAGCAGCTTATCTCGTGACAGCAATCAGCCCCAGCATTTT. The entire variable domain, with the rest obtained from reference TRBV7-2 and TRBJ1-5, is as follows: GAGVSQSPSNKVTEKGKDVELRCDPISGHTALYWYRQSLGQGLEFLIYFQGNSAPDKSGLPSDRFSAERTGGSVSTLTIQRTQQEDSAVYLCASSLSRDSNQPQHFGDGTRLSIL.

The chain links TRBV19 to TRBJ1-5; D perhaps matches TRBD1 (6 bases). Germline V CDR1 and CDR2: LNHDA, SQIVND (reference sequence). The CDR3 runs 14 residues. The V end lost 7 bases, the J end lost 5 bases, and 15 bases lay between the germline ends. The CDR3 reads CASTPMGGDQPQHF. CDR3 DNA: TGTGCCAGTACTCCTATGGGGGGCGATCAGCCCCAGCATTTT.

Many counts were recorded for this clone. The chain links TRBV20-1 to TRBJ1-1, with D unclear. Germline loops: CDR1 DFQATT, CDR2 SNEGSKA (reference sequence). CDR3 length equals 11 residues. Trimming stripped 5 bases from V and 2 bases from J, with 6 bases between. The CDR3 DNA is TGCAGTGCTGAGAGTAACACTGAAGCTTTCTTT. This encodes CSAESNTEAFF.

This chain uses TRBV28 with TRBJ2-5, with D perhaps TRBD2 (5 bases). With 8 bases removed from V and 5 bases from J, the gap between germline ends came to 12 bases. The germline CDR1 and CDR2 sequences are MDHEN and SYDVKM. The CDR3 runs 12 residues. The CDR3 nucleotides are TGTGCCAGCGTCCGCCGAGGGGAGACCCAGTACTTC. Protein: CASVRRGETQYF.

V gene TRBV18 combines with J gene TRBJ2-5; 8 bases match TRBD2. V shed 2 bases, J shed 5 bases, and the junction held 10 bases outside the gene matches. CDR3 length: 16 amino acids. Germline loops: CDR1 KGHSH, CDR2 LQKENI. The CDR3 region has the DNA TGTGCCAGCTCACCATATTCTGCGGGAGGCGGCGAGACCCAGTACTTC. It codes for CASSPYSAGGGETQYF.

The chain couples TRBV7-3 to TRBJ2-3; no reliable D call. Per germline, CDR1 SGHTA and CDR2 FQGTGA. The V end was cut by 5 bases, the J end by 6 bases, with 12 bases between. The CDR3 totals 13 residues. The CDR3 spells CASSLSTRDTQYF. CDR3 nucleotides: TGTGCCAGCAGCCTCTCTACGAGGGATACGCAGTATTTT.

V is TRBV5-1 and J is TRBJ1-2; D gene ambiguous. The germline V gene has CDR1 SGHRS and CDR2 YFSETQ. Trimming stripped 0 bases from V and 6 bases from J, with 18 bases between. This CDR3 spans 16 amino acids. CDR3 DNA sequence: TGCGCCAGCAGCTTGGGCGGGGTCCGCGCCTCCGATGGCTACACCTTC. Amino acids: CASSLGGVRASDGYTF.

Many counts were recorded for this clone. V and J are TRBV4-2 and TRBJ2-7; TRBD2 matches at 14 bases. V lost 3 bases to trimming and J lost 3 bases; unmatched junction nucleotides: 1. This CDR3 region has 15 residues. The V gene's germline CDR1 is LGHNA and CDR2 YNFKEQ. The CDR3 region has the DNA TGTGCCAGCAGCCACGGGACTAGCGGGAGCTACGAGCAGTACTTC. It codes for CASSHGTSGSYEQYF.